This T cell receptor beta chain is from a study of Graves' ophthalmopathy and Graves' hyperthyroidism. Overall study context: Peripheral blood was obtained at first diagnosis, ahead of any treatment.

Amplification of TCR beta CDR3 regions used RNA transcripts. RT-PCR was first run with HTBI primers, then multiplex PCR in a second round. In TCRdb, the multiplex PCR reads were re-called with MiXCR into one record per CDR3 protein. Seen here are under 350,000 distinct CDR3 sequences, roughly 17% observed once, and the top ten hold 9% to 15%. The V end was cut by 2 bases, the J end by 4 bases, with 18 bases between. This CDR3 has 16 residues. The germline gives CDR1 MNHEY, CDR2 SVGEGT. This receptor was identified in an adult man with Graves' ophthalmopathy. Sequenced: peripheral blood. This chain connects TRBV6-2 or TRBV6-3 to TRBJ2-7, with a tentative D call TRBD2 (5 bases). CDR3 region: CASSYGKSSGGYEQYF. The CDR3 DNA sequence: TGTGCCAGCAGTTACGGGAAATCTAGTGGAGGATACGAGCAGTACTTC.